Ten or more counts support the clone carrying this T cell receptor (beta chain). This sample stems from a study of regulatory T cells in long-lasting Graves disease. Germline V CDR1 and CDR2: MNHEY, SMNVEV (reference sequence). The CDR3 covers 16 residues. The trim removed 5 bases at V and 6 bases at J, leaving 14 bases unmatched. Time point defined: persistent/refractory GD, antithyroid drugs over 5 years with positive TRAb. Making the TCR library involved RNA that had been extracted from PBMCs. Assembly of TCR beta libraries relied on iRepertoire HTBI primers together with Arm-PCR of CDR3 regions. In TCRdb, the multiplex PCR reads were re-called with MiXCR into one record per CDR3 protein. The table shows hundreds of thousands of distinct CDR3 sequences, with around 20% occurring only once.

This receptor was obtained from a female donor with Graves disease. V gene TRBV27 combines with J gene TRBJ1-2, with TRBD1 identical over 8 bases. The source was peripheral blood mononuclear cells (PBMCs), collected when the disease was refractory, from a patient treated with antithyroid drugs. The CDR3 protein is CASSIIRPGGENGYTF. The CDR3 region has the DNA TGTGCCAGCAGTATTATCCGTCCAGGGGGCGAGAATGGCTACACCTTC.